This passage covers 19 T cell receptor beta chains from one sample sequenced in a study of T cell clones after liver transplantation (dated by TCRdb to the late 2010s). Receptors were amplified or captured by the immunoSEQ multiplex PCR assay. The source is immuneACCESS, and TCRdb retained only in-frame sequences with V and J called. Part of the clones is not carried over; for the studies checked, unresolved V genes explain less than half of this, and the remainder is unexplained. This sample lists approximately 100,000 clones; 84% were detected once. About 3% of the sample rests with the top ten. Sequenced here: CD4+ T cells from blood, sampled approximately 50 months after liver transplant. The receptors shown here come from a human patient who received a liver transplant. Following a transplant, some T lymphocytes may have been derived from the graft donor.

The rearrangement uses TRBV11-3 and TRBJ1-1; unclear D gene. Germline loops: CDR1 SGHNT, CDR2 YENEEA. This CDR3 has 13 residues. V dropped 5 bases and J dropped 2 bases, with 9 bases sitting between them. CDR3 DNA: TGTGCCAGCAGCCCAAATAGTAACACTGAAGCTTTCTTT. Its protein product is CASSPNSNTEAFF.

V usage is TRBV29-1 and J usage is TRBJ2-3, with D possibly being TRBD1 or TRBD2 (5 bases each). There are 16 residues in the CDR3. The germline CDR1 and CDR2 sequences are SQVTM and ANQGSEA. V lost 5 bases to trimming and J lost 0 bases, with 18 bases between them. The CDR3 nucleotides read TGCAGCGTTTTCTGGCCTGGGACCTTAAGCACAGATACGCAGTATTTT. Translation gives CSVFWPGTLSTDTQYF.

This chain links TRBV5-1 with TRBJ1-2, with TRBD1 identical over 7 bases. The CDR3 sequence is 13 residues long. V was clipped by 4 bases and J by 8 bases; unmatched bases: 8. Germline V gene lookup returns CDR1 SGHRS and CDR2 YFSETQ. Written as DNA, the CDR3 is TGCGCCAGCAGCCTCGGGACAGCGATCGGCTACACCTTC. Its translation is CASSLGTAIGYTF.

Only one count was recorded for this clone. The V call is TRBV6-5, the J call TRBJ1-1; D is perhaps TRBD1 (5 bases). V was pared by 10 bases and J by 0 bases, with 12 bases between. The germline V gene has CDR1 MNHEY and CDR2 SVGAGI. The CDR3 consists of 13 residues. Here the CDR3 reads CATGGEVNTEAFF. DNA of the CDR3: TGTGCCACTGGGGGAGAGGTGAACACTGAAGCTTTCTTT.

This clone was seen a few times. The rearrangement links TRBV29-1 to TRBJ2-2, with a tentative D call TRBD1 (6 bases). Germline values: CDR1 SQVTM, CDR2 ANQGSEA. Trimming removed 6 bases at V and 6 bases at J, with 17 bases between. There are 14 residues in the CDR3. DNA of the CDR3: TGCAGCGTCCCTAAGGGGGAATACTCCGGGGAGCTGTTTTTT. Translating gives CSVPKGEYSGELFF.

This clone was counted a few times. V is TRBV28 and J is TRBJ2-7; TRBD2 agrees at 7 bases. J gave up 2 bases and V 5 bases, and 3 bases lay outside the gene matches. CDR1 is MDHEN and CDR2 is SYDVKM in the germline V gene. This CDR3 is built from 13 residues. CDR3: CASSPGRAYEQYF. Here the CDR3 DNA reads TGTGCCAGCAGTCCGGGGAGGGCCTACGAGCAGTACTTC.

The CDR3 loop is CASRHPSPPYGYTF. The CDR3 bases are TGTGCCAGCAGACACCCCAGCCCCCCCTATGGCTACACCTTC. The chain is built from TRBV6-1 and TRBJ1-2; D not certain. The CDR3 sequence is 14 residues long. V lost 6 bases and J lost 4, with 15 bases in between. Germline V gene lookup returns CDR1 MNHNS and CDR2 SASEGT.

V is TRBV14 and J is TRBJ1-4; possible D gene TRBD1, 6 bases. With 0 bases removed from V and 5 bases from J, the gap between germline ends came to 13 bases. This CDR3 is 16 amino acids long. The germline V gene encodes CDR1 SGHDN and CDR2 FVKESK. CDR3 loop: CASSQDPGGMNEKLFF. The CDR3 DNA reads as TGTGCCAGCAGCCAAGATCCCGGGGGCATGAATGAAAAACTGTTTTTT.

The V and J genes are TRBV5-8 and TRBJ1-1; 8 nucleotides line up with TRBD1. Germline trimming cut 3 bases from V and 5 bases from J; bases unmatched to any gene: 3. Germline values: CDR1 SGHTS, CDR2 YDEGEE. CDR3 size: 13 residues. The CDR3 sequence is CASSSDRVTEAFF. In DNA, the CDR3 is TGTGCCAGCAGCTCGGACAGGGTGACTGAAGCTTTCTTT.

J is TRBJ1-5 and V is TRBV29-1; 7 nucleotides line up with TRBD1. From germline, CDR1 is SQVTM and CDR2 ANQGSEA. The CDR3 is 15 amino acids. Trimming took 4 bases from V and 3 from J; bases not matched to a gene: 9. The CDR3 here is CSVAPTGVSNQPQHF. The CDR3 DNA follows: TGCAGCGTTGCCCCCACAGGGGTCTCCAATCAGCCCCAGCATTTT.

V and J are TRBV15 and TRBJ1-1, with TRBD1 matching 8 bases. Germline values: CDR1 LNHNV, CDR2 YYDKDF (reference sequence). The CDR3 totals 19 residues. Losses at the gene ends were 0 bases for V and 1 base for J; bases not matched to a gene: 13. CDR3 region: CATSRDRGQGADGNTEAFF. The CDR3 region has the DNA TGTGCCACCAGCAGAGATCGGGGCCAGGGGGCGGATGGGAACACTGAAGCTTTCTTT.

Only one count was recorded for this clone. The chain uses TRBV7-3 and TRBJ2-7, with 7 nucleotides matching TRBD1. The germline CDR1 and CDR2 sequences are SGHTA and FQGTGA. CDR3 length: 17 residues. The V gene end was trimmed by 2 bases and the J gene end by 6 bases; junction bases not matched to a gene: 16. In DNA form, the CDR3 reads TGTGCCAGCAGCTTATCCACCGCGAGACAGGGAGTCTCCGAGCAGTACTTC. It yields the protein CASSLSTARQGVSEQYF.

The rearrangement uses TRBV9 and TRBJ1-2; 8 nucleotides align to TRBD1. J lost 4 bases, V lost 5 bases, and 13 bases had no gene match. In germline, CDR1 is SGDLS, CDR2 YYNGEE. The CDR3 has 16 amino acids. The CDR3 nucleotides read TGTGCCAGCAGACCCGGACAGGGTACGAGGGGCTATGGCTACACCTTC. Translation: CASRPGQGTRGYGYTF.

This clone occurred a few times. V usage is TRBV5-1 and J usage is TRBJ1-1, with D perhaps TRBD1 (6 bases). CDR3 size: 18 residues. Germline V gene data show CDR1 as SGHRS and CDR2 as YFSETQ. V was shortened by 0 bases and J by 1 base, with 19 bases between the two germline ends. Written as DNA, the CDR3 is TGCGCCAGCAGCTTGGCAAAGCTGGGGAGGGGGTCGAACACTGAAGCTTTCTTT. Translated, it gives CASSLAKLGRGSNTEAFF. Combining the CDR3 with reference TRBV5-1 and TRBJ1-1 gives the whole variable domain KAGVTQTPRYLIKTRGQQVTLSCSPISGHRSVSWYQQTPGQGLQFLFEYFSETQRNKGNFPGRFSGRQFSNSRSEMNVSTLELGDSALYLCASSLAKLGRGSNTEAFFGQGTRLTVV.

V gene TRBV6-1 combines with J gene TRBJ2-1, with TRBD2 identical over 7 bases. Germline V gives CDR1 MNHNS, CDR2 SASEGT. V trimming: 2 bases; J trimming: 4 bases; junction bases outside the gene matches: 8. The CDR3 has 16 amino acids. CDR3 amino acids: CASSELAAGVYNEQFF. CDR3 in DNA: TGTGCCAGCAGTGAACTCGCGGCGGGGGTATACAATGAGCAGTTCTTC.

The V and J genes are TRBV30 and TRBJ2-2, with 14 bases aligning to TRBD2. Looked up from germline, CDR1 is GTSNPN and CDR2 is SVGIG (reference sequence). J gave up 3 bases and V 4 bases, and 4 bases lay outside the gene matches. This CDR3 spans 16 amino acids. CDR3 bases: TGTGCCTGGATTCCGGGACTAGCGGGAGACACCGGGGAGCTGTTTTTT. It codes for CAWIPGLAGDTGELFF. Based on the CDR3 plus reference TRBV30 and TRBJ2-2, the full variable domain is SQTIHQWPATLVQPVGSPLSLECTVEGTSNPNLYWYRQAAGRGLQLLFYSVGIGQISSEVPQNLSASRPQDRQFILSSKKLLLSDSGFYLCAWIPGLAGDTGELFFGEGSRLTVL.

This CDR3 reads CASSPRRDFTLNTGELFF. CDR3 nucleotide sequence: TGTGCCAGCAGCCCACGCCGGGACTTTACCTTAAACACCGGGGAGCTGTTTTTT. V gene TRBV7-7 combines with J gene TRBJ2-2; a weak D match, TRBD2 (6 bases). V was trimmed by 5 bases and J by 2 bases, leaving 21 bases between them. This CDR3 region has 18 residues. The germline gives CDR1 SSHAT, CDR2 FNYEAQ (reference sequence).

The CDR3 region is CAWSPLSRSMDEQYF. The CDR3 DNA reads TGTGCCTGGAGTCCCCTTTCGCGATCCATGGACGAGCAGTACTTC. This rearrangement joins TRBV30 to TRBJ2-7; D ambiguous. From germline, CDR1 is GTSNPN and CDR2 SVGIG (reference sequence). The CDR3 extends over 15 amino acids. Trimming left V 2 bases short and J 5 bases short, with 19 bases between.

The rearrangement joins TRBV9 to TRBJ2-1; D not resolved. The ends were cut back, 0 bases at V and 7 bases at J, with 14 bases in the middle. Germline assignment: CDR1 SGDLS and CDR2 YYNGEE. CDR3 size: 15 residues. CDR3 DNA: TGTGCCAGCAGCGTAGCTGGGCAAGCCCTTAATGAGCAGTTCTTC. Translation gives CASSVAGQALNEQFF.